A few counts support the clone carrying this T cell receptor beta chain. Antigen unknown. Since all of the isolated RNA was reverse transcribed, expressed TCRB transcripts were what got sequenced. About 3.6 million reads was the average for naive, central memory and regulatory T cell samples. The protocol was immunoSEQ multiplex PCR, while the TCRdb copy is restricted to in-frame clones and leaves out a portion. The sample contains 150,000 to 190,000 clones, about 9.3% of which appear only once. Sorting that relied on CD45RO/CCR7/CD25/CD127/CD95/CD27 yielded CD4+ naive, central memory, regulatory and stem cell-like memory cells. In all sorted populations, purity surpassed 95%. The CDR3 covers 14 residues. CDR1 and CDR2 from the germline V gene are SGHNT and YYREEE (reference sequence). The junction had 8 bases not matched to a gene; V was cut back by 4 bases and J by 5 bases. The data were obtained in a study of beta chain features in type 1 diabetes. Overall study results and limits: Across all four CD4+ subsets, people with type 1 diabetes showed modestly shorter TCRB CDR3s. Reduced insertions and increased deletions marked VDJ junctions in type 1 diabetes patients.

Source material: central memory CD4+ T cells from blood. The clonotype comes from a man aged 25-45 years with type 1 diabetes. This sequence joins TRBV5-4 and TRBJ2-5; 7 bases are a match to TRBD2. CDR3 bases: TGTGCCAGCAGCATCACTAGCGAGGGTGAGACCCAGTACTTC. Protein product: CASSITSEGETQYF.